Each of the 8 T cell receptor beta chains below was sequenced from the same sample in a study of CD8+ T cells in alopecia areata (dated by TCRdb to the late 2010s). To prepare the library, the immunoSEQ multiplex PCR assay was applied. RNA was extracted from all samples and reverse transcribed into cDNA as template for TCR sequencing. The source is immuneACCESS, and TCRdb retained only in-frame sequences with V and J called. Part of the clones is not carried over; for the studies checked, unresolved V genes explain less than half of this, and the remainder is unexplained. The sample table records about 200,000 clones; 56% of these occur just once. Approximately 4.9% of the sample is in the top ten clones. Input material: CD8+ T cells sorted from blood. Receptor source: a human donor in good health.

CDR3 coding DNA: TGTGCCAGCAGACATCGCCGGGACAGGGTTTGCGAGCAGTACTTC. Translated: CASRHRRDRVCEQYF. This rearrangement joins TRBV6-8 to TRBJ2-7, with TRBD1 identical over 9 bases. The CDR3 sequence is 15 residues long. The V segment lost 6 bases and the J segment 6 bases; nucleotides outside the gene matches: 12. CDR1 and CDR2 from the germline V gene are MNHGY and SAAAGT.

The chain couples TRBV2 to TRBJ2-1; 10 bases align to TRBD1. From germline, CDR1 is SNHLY and CDR2 FYNNEI. The CDR3 is 14 residues long. With 8 bases clipped from V and 7 bases from J, the junction kept 8 bases outside the gene matches. The CDR3: CASPGTGETNEQFF. CDR3 in DNA: TGTGCCAGCCCCGGGACAGGGGAAACGAATGAGCAGTTCTTC.

Turning to this clone: Other DNA sequences within the sample encode an identical CDR3. The chain employs TRBV29-1 and TRBJ2-7; perhaps TRBD1 as D (5 bases). V was cut by 7 bases and J by 0 bases, with 10 bases left in between. The CDR3 extends over 12 amino acids. Germline V lookup: CDR1 SQVTM, CDR2 ANQGSEA. Here the CDR3 DNA reads TGCAGCGCTACAGGTAGCTCCTACGAGCAGTACTTC. Translation: CSATGSSYEQYF.

The genes are TRBV2 and TRBJ1-1; no clear D. Germline V lookup: CDR1 SNHLY, CDR2 FYNNEI. This CDR3 is 13 amino acids long. V lost 11 bases, J lost 0 bases, and 13 bases lay in between. Written as DNA, the CDR3 is TGTGCCCTGTATCCGCATATGAACACTGAAGCTTTCTTT. Amino acids: CALYPHMNTEAFF.

The V gene is TRBV29-1, the J gene TRBJ2-1, with D unresolved. With 3 bases removed from V and 7 bases from J, the gap between germline ends came to 10 bases. Germline V gene sequence: CDR1 SQVTM, CDR2 ANQGSEA. The CDR3 contains 12 residues. Here the CDR3 reads CSVDGSVNEQFF. The CDR3 bases are TGCAGCGTTGATGGTTCCGTTAATGAGCAGTTCTTC.

The V gene is TRBV27, the J gene TRBJ2-7; possibly TRBD2 for D (5 bases). The germline gives CDR1 MNHEY, CDR2 SMNVEV (reference sequence). Deletions cut 2 bases from V and 6 bases from J, with 14 bases between. The CDR3 consists of 14 residues. CDR3 in amino acids: CASSLKVGLGEQYF. The CDR3 DNA follows: TGTGCCAGCAGTTTAAAGGTCGGACTCGGCGAGCAGTACTTC.

This chain links TRBV9 with TRBJ2-3; 7 positions match TRBD2. Germline-derived CDR1 and CDR2 are SGDLS and YYNGEE. The CDR3 extends over 13 amino acids. V gave up 0 bases and J gave up 14 bases; unmatched junction bases: 9. CDR3: CASSVDGAGRLYF. The CDR3 DNA sequence: TGTGCCAGCAGCGTAGATGGAGCGGGGAGGCTGTATTTT. The full variable domain, completed using reference TRBV9 and TRBJ2-3, is DSGVTQTPKHLITATGQRVTLRCSPRSGDLSVYWYQQSLDQGLQFLIQYYNGEERAKGNILERFSAQQFPDLHSELNLSSLELGDSALYFCASSVDGAGRLYFGPGTRLTVL.

The chain is built from TRBV4-1 and TRBJ1-5, with D unresolved. The V gene lost 3 bases and the J gene lost 1 base, with 4 bases spanning the gap. The CDR3 loop spans 13 amino acids. Germline V gene data show CDR1 as MGHRA and CDR2 as YSYEKL. As DNA, the CDR3 is TGCGCCAGCAGCCACCGGAGCAATCAGCCCCAGCATTTT. Protein product: CASSHRSNQPQHF.